Below are 26 T cell receptor beta chains sequenced from a single sample in a study of T-cell reconstitution after alpha-beta-depleted transplantation in children. Preparing the TCRbeta library involved the use of unique molecular identifiers. TCRdb redid the calling of the PCR reads with MiXCR, one entry per CDR3 protein. Here the sample spans about 980,000 distinct CDR3 sequences, around 30% being singletons. Sequenced material: PBMCs, mostly from graft donor cells, taken 360 days after TCRalphabeta/CD19-depleted stem cell transplant. The receptor set was obtained from a boy younger than two who had a stem cell transplant for SCID, so the T cells may come from the graft donor.

The rearrangement joins TRBV11-2 to TRBJ2-7, with 8 positions matching TRBD1. After removal of 5 bases from V and 6 bases from J, the junction contained 12 bases not matched to a gene. The CDR3 length is 15 residues. Germline CDR1 is SGHAT and CDR2 is FQNNGV. CDR3 protein: CASSRTGQVLGEQYF. CDR3 coding DNA: TGTGCCAGCAGCCGAACGGGACAGGTTTTGGGCGAGCAGTACTTC.

V and J are TRBV12-3 or TRBV12-4 and TRBJ2-1, with 8 bases that match TRBD2. The CDR3 extends over 16 amino acids. V lost 7 bases, J lost 4 bases, and 12 bases stayed unmatched. The CDR3 sequence: CASTEIPGLGYNEQFF. In DNA form, the CDR3 reads TGTGCCAGCACCGAGATCCCGGGACTAGGGTACAATGAGCAGTTCTTC.

This clonotype was seen more than once but under ten times. This chain joins TRBV28 and TRBJ2-3, with D perhaps given as TRBD1 or TRBD2 (5 bases each). The CDR3 is 14 amino acids. Per the germline V gene, CDR1 is MDHEN and CDR2 is SYDVKM. V gave up 7 bases and J gave up 3 bases, with 14 bases separating them. The CDR3 sequence: CASKGRFGTDTQYF. DNA of the CDR3: TGTGCCAGCAAGGGACGTTTTGGTACAGATACGCAGTATTTT.

V gene TRBV3-1 combines with J gene TRBJ2-7; the match to TRBD2 covers 9 bases. Germline V gene lookup returns CDR1 LGHDT and CDR2 YNNKEL (reference sequence). The CDR3 length is 14 residues. J lost 3 bases, V lost 3 bases, and 3 bases had no gene match. CDR3 coding DNA: TGTGCCAGCAGCCAGCCGCGGGGGGGCTACGAGCAGTACTTC. It encodes CASSQPRGGYEQYF.

The rearrangement joins TRBV5-6 to TRBJ2-7; 10 bases are a match to TRBD1. From germline, CDR1 is SGHDT and CDR2 YYEEEE. This CDR3 is built from 15 residues. The V and J ends lost 2 bases and 5 bases, in that order; junction bases with no gene match: 7. Written as DNA, the CDR3 is TGTGCCAGCAGCTTACTAGGGACAGGGGCCCACGAGCAGTACTTC. It yields the protein CASSLLGTGAHEQYF.

The chain is built from TRBV27 and TRBJ2-7, with TRBD1 matching over 7 bases. With 5 bases clipped from V and 1 base from J, the junction kept 14 bases outside the gene matches. Germline CDR1 and CDR2: MNHEY and SMNVEV (reference sequence). The CDR3 loop spans 17 amino acids. CDR3 bases: TGTGCCAGCAGTCCCCGGGACAGACTTTATTATTCCTACGAGCAGTACTTC. It codes for CASSPRDRLYYSYEQYF.

The gene calls are TRBV5-6 and TRBJ1-4; D remains unclear. V was clipped by 1 base and J by 4 bases, with 14 bases between them. This CDR3 is built from 16 residues. Germline-derived CDR1 and CDR2 are SGHDT and YYEEEE. The CDR3 nucleotides are TGTGCCAGCAGCTTGCTCACCGGCGACTTTAATGAAAAACTGTTTTTT. Protein: CASSLLTGDFNEKLFF.

This clonotype was counted a few times. This rearrangement joins TRBV10-3 to TRBJ1-2; D is possibly TRBD1 (5 bases). The CDR3 has 14 residues. The germline CDR1 and CDR2 sequences are ENHRY and SYGVKD. The ends were cut back, 0 bases at V and 2 bases at J, with 7 bases in the middle. The CDR3 here is CAISESAGNYGYTF. The CDR3 DNA reads TGTGCCATCAGTGAGTCGGCAGGGAACTATGGCTACACCTTC.

The sample holds a few counts of this clonotype. Here the CDR3 DNA reads TGTGCCAGCAGCTTAGGGGGTTACGGCACTGAAGCTTTCTTT. Translating it yields CASSLGGYGTEAFF. V and J are TRBV7-9 and TRBJ1-1; no clear D gene. The CDR3 spans 14 residues. V lost 1 base and J lost 4, with 10 bases in between. Germline V gene sequence: CDR1 SEHNR, CDR2 FQNEAQ (reference sequence).

This clonotype was detected a few times. The CDR3 loop reads CASSLWRGGGFTDTQYF. The DNA for the CDR3 is TGTGCCAGCAGTTTATGGAGGGGGGGGGGATTCACAGATACGCAGTATTTT. The chain combines TRBV12-3 or TRBV12-4 with TRBJ2-3; maybe TRBD2 (7 bases). V lost 2 bases to trimming and J lost 2 bases, with 17 bases between them. The CDR3 consists of 17 residues.

This clonotype was observed at least ten times. This chain uses TRBV9 with TRBJ2-1; D ambiguous. V gave up 7 bases and J gave up 4 bases, with 12 bases separating them. Per the germline V gene, CDR1 is SGDLS and CDR2 is YYNGEE. The CDR3 sequence is 13 residues long. The chain's CDR3 is CASSASGYNEQFF. The CDR3 nucleotides read TGTGCCAGCTCAGCCTCAGGTTACAATGAGCAGTTCTTC.

This clonotype was detected only a few times. This sequence joins TRBV6-6 and TRBJ1-3, with D tentatively TRBD1 (5 bases). V gave up 6 bases and J gave up 5 bases, with 11 bases separating them. The CDR3 runs 13 residues. Per germline, CDR1 MNHNY and CDR2 SVGAGI (reference sequence). The CDR3 nucleotides read TGTGCCAGCAGGACAGAGCGAAGAAACACCATATATTTT. Translated, it gives CASRTERRNTIYF.

J is TRBJ1-2 and V is TRBV29-1; D unresolved. This CDR3 is built from 10 residues. V was shortened by 4 bases and J by 8 bases, with 8 bases between the two germline ends. Germline assignment: CDR1 SQVTM and CDR2 ANQGSEA. CDR3 sequence reads: CSVGSPGYTF. The CDR3 nucleotides are TGCAGCGTTGGTTCCCCAGGCTACACCTTC.

V is TRBV27 and J is TRBJ2-2, with D perhaps TRBD1 or TRBD2 (6 bases each). Looked up from germline, CDR1 is MNHEY and CDR2 is SMNVEV (reference sequence). V shed 3 bases and J shed 6 bases, with 11 bases lying between them. The CDR3 is 14 amino acids. Written as DNA, the CDR3 is TGTGCCAGCAGTTTCAGGGGACTGGCCGGGGAGCTGTTTTTT. Encoded protein: CASSFRGLAGELFF.

CDR3 in amino acids: CSARRGSLLEAFF. The DNA for the CDR3 is TGCAGTGCTAGGAGGGGGTCCCTACTTGAAGCTTTCTTT. J is TRBJ1-1 and V is TRBV20-1; possible D gene TRBD1, 6 bases. The V and J ends lost 3 bases and 7 bases respectively, with 15 bases between them. The length of the CDR3 is 13 residues. Germline values: CDR1 DFQATT, CDR2 SNEGSKA (reference sequence).

The chain combines TRBV5-6 with TRBJ2-2; 10 bases fit TRBD1. V was pared by 5 bases and J by 4 bases, with 8 bases of the junction left unmatched. The CDR3 spans 16 residues. Germline CDR1 is SGHDT and CDR2 is YYEEEE. CDR3 amino acids: CASRGQGTGFTGELFF. CDR3 bases: TGTGCCAGCAGGGGACAGGGGACAGGGTTCACCGGGGAGCTGTTTTTT.

This sequence joins TRBV5-1 and TRBJ2-5; TRBD2 agrees at 10 bases. CDR1 is SGHRS, CDR2 YFSETQ, per germline. After removal of 4 bases from V and 5 bases from J, the junction contained 11 bases not matched to a gene. The CDR3 contains 16 residues. The CDR3 sequence: CASSRRLAGVGETQYF. CDR3 in DNA: TGCGCCAGCAGCAGGAGACTAGCGGGCGTGGGGGAGACCCAGTACTTC.

The rearrangement joins TRBV4-3 to TRBJ2-7; a possible D gene is TRBD1 (5 bases). CDR1 LGHNA and CDR2 YSLEER come from the germline V gene. This CDR3 is built from 17 residues. V dropped 0 bases and J dropped 3 bases, with 18 bases sitting between them. The CDR3 loop is CASSQEPDKLWGYEQYF. CDR3 DNA: TGCGCCAGCAGCCAAGAACCGGACAAGCTCTGGGGCTACGAGCAGTACTTC.

This chain connects TRBV12-3 or TRBV12-4 to TRBJ1-1; D call uncertain. V lost 6 bases, J lost 1 base, and 15 bases lay in between. The CDR3 has 15 amino acids. The CDR3 sequence: CASRLRSAPNTEAFF. The DNA of the CDR3 is TGTGCCAGCAGACTCCGGTCGGCACCGAACACTGAAGCTTTCTTT.

This clonotype was observed a few times. The gene calls are TRBV20-1 and TRBJ2-1; D possibly corresponds to TRBD2 (6 bases). V was clipped by 5 bases and J by 4 bases, with 15 bases between them. The CDR3 loop spans 14 amino acids. Per the germline V gene, CDR1 is DFQATT and CDR2 is SNEGSKA (reference sequence). The CDR3 coding sequence is TGCAGTGCTTCCCAGGGAGGAGGGTACAATGAGCAGTTCTTC. This translates into CSASQGGGYNEQFF.

The V gene is TRBV7-2, the J gene TRBJ2-1; perhaps D is TRBD1 or TRBD2 (6 bases each). The germline gives CDR1 SGHTA, CDR2 FQGNSA. Trimming removed 4 bases from V and 0 bases from J, with 13 bases in between. The CDR3 spans 16 residues. The CDR3 region is CASSSQEGGSYNEQFF. CDR3 bases: TGTGCCAGCAGCTCACAGGAGGGGGGCTCCTACAATGAGCAGTTCTTC. Supplemented by reference TRBV7-2 and TRBJ2-1, the full variable domain reads GAGVSQSPSNKVTEKGKDVELRCDPISGHTALYWYRQSLGQGLEFLIYFQGNSAPDKSGLPSDRFSAERTGGSVSTLTIQRTQQEDSAVYLCASSSQEGGSYNEQFFGPGTRLTVL.

J is TRBJ1-1 and V is TRBV7-2; D may be TRBD1 (5 bases). This CDR3 spans 14 amino acids. V was shortened by 5 bases and J by 1 base, with 11 bases between the two germline ends. The germline V gene encodes CDR1 SGHTA and CDR2 FQGNSA. The CDR3 DNA sequence: TGTGCCAGCAGCGTACAGGAGTCGAACACTGAAGCTTTCTTT. As protein: CASSVQESNTEAFF.

The V call is TRBV6-1, the J call TRBJ2-7; D is unclear. CDR3 length: 13 amino acids. CDR1 is MNHNS, CDR2 SASEGT, per germline. V was trimmed by 8 bases and J by 2 bases, leaving 13 bases between them. The CDR3 sequence: CASVGRIPYEQYF. CDR3 in DNA: TGTGCCAGCGTCGGCAGGATACCCTACGAGCAGTACTTC.

This clonotype was observed at least ten times. The gene calls are TRBV28 and TRBJ1-3, with D unresolved. CDR1 is MDHEN, CDR2 SYDVKM, per germline. Trimming took off 5 bases at V and 4 bases at J, with 12 bases between the two ends. The CDR3 runs to 14 residues. This CDR3 reads CASSPSGAGNTIYF. The DNA of the CDR3 is TGTGCCAGCAGTCCCAGTGGAGCCGGAAACACCATATATTTT.

This clonotype was observed a few times. The chain recombines TRBV4-1 with TRBJ2-5, with 10 bases lining up with TRBD1. Germline V gene data show CDR1 as MGHRA and CDR2 as YSYEKL. With V trimmed by 1 base and J by 4 bases, 6 bases remained unmatched. This CDR3 has 16 amino acids. The CDR3 spells CASSQGDRGRIETQYF. The DNA of the CDR3 is TGCGCCAGCAGCCAAGGGGACAGGGGACGGATAGAGACCCAGTACTTC.

This chain links TRBV10-3 with TRBJ2-7, with TRBD1 matching over 9 bases. This CDR3 is built from 14 residues. Trimming cost V 2 bases and J 6 bases; bases outside gene matches: 5. Germline values: CDR1 ENHRY, CDR2 SYGVKD. The CDR3 here is CAISEDRGVFEQYF. The CDR3 nucleotides read TGTGCCATCAGTGAGGACAGGGGGGTGTTCGAGCAGTACTTC.